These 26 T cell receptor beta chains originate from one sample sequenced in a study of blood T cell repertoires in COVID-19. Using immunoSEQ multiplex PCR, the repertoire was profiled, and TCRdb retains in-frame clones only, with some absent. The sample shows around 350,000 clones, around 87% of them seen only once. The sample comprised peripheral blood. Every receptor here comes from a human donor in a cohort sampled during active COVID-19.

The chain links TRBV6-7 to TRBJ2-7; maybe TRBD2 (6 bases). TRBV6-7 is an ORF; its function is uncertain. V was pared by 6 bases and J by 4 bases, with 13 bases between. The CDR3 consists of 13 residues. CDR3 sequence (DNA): TGTGCCAGCAGACCTAGCGTTGGGTACGAGCAGTACTTC. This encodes CASRPSVGYEQYF.

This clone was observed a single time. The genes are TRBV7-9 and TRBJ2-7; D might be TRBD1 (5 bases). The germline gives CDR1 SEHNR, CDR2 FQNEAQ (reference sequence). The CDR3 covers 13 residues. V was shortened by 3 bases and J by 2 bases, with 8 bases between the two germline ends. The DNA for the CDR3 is TGTGCCAGCAGCTTTGGGGCGGCCTACGAGCAGTACTTC. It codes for CASSFGAAYEQYF.

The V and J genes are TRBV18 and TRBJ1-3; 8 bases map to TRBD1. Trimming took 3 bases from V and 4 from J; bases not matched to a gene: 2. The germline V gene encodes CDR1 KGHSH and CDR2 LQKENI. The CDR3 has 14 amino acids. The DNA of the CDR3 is TGTGCCAGCTCACCCCGGACAGGGGGAAACACCATATATTTT. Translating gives CASSPRTGGNTIYF.

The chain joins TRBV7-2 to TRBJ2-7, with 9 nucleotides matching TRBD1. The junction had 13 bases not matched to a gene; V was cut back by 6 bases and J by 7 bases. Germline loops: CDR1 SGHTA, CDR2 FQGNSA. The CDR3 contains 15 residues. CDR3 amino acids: CASRASGTGILEQYF. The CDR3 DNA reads TGTGCCAGCAGGGCCTCCGGGACAGGGATCTTAGAGCAGTACTTC. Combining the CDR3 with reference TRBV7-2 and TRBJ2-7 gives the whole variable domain GAGVSQSPSNKVTEKGKDVELRCDPISGHTALYWYRQSLGQGLEFLIYFQGNSAPDKSGLPSDRFSAERTGGSVSTLTIQRTQQEDSAVYLCASRASGTGILEQYFGPGTRLTVT.

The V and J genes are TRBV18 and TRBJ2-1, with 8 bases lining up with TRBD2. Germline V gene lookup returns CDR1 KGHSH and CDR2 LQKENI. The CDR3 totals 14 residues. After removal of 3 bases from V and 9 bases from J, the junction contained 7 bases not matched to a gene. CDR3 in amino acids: CASSPGLASSEQFF. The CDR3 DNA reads TGTGCCAGCTCACCCGGACTAGCTTCTAGTGAGCAGTTCTTC.

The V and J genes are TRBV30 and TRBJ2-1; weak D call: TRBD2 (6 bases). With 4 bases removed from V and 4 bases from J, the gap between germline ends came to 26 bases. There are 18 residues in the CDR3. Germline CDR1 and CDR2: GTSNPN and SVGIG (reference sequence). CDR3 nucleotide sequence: TGTGCCTGGACCTCCCGTGGCCTCGGGAGAGAGGGATACAATGAGCAGTTCTTC. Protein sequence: CAWTSRGLGREGYNEQFF.

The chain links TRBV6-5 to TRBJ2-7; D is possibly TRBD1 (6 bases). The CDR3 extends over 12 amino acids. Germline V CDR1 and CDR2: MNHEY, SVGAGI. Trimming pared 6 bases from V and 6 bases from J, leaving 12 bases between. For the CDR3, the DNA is TGTGCCAGCAGACGGCAGGGGTCCGAGCAGTACTTC. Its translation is CASRRQGSEQYF.

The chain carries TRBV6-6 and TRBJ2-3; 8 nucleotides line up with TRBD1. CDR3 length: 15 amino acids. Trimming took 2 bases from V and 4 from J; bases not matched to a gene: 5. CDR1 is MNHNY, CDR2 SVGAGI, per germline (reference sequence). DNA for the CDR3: TGTGCCAGCAGTTACGTTCAGGGGGCGTCAGATACGCAGTATTTT. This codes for CASSYVQGASDTQYF.

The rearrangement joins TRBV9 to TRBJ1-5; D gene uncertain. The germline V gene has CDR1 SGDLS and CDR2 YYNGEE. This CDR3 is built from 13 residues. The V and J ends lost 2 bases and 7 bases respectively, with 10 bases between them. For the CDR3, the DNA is TGTGCCAGCAGCGTGGAGGGTTACCAGCCCCAGCATTTT. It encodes CASSVEGYQPQHF.

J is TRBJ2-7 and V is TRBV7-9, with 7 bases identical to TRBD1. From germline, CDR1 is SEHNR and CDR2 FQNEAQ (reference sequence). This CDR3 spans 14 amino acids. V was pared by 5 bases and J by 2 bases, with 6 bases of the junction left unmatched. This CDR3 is CASSEDRLTYEQYF. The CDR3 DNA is TGTGCCAGCAGCGAGGACAGGTTAACCTACGAGCAGTACTTC.

The CDR3 loop reads CASVSGEKLFF. The CDR3 region has the DNA TGTGCCAGCGTAAGCGGGGAGAAACTGTTTTTT. The V and J genes are TRBV6-9 and TRBJ1-4; no firm D call. Germline CDR1 is MNHGY and CDR2 is SVAAGI. Trimming pared 8 bases from V and 11 bases from J, leaving 12 bases between. This CDR3 is built from 11 residues.

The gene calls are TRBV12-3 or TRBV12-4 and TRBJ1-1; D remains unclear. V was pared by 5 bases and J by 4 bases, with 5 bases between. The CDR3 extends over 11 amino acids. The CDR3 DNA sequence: TGTGCCAGCAGTCCCTCCACTGAAGCTTTCTTT. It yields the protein CASSPSTEAFF.

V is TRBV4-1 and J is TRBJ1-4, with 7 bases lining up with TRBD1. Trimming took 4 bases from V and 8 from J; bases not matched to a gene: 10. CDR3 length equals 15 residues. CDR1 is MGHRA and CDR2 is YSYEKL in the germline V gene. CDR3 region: CASSPVTGVREKLFF. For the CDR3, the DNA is TGCGCCAGCAGCCCGGTTACAGGGGTAAGAGAAAAACTGTTTTTT.

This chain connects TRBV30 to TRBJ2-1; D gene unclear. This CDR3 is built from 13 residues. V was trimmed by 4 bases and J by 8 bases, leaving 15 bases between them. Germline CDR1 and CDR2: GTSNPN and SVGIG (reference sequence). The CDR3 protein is CAWTQPTGYEQFF. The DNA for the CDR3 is TGTGCCTGGACCCAACCCACGGGTTATGAGCAGTTCTTC.

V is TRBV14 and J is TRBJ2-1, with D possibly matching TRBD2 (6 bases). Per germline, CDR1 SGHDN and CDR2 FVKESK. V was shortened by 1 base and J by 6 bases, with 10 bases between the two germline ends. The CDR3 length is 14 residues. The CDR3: CASSQVLARNEQFF. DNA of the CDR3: TGTGCCAGCAGCCAAGTTCTAGCGCGCAATGAGCAGTTCTTC. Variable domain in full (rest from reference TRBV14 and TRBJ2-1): EAGVTQFPSHSVIEKGQTVTLRCDPISGHDNLYWYRRVMGKEIKFLLHFVKESKQDESGMPNNRFLAERTGGTYSTLKVQPAELEDSGVYFCASSQVLARNEQFFGPGTRLTVL.

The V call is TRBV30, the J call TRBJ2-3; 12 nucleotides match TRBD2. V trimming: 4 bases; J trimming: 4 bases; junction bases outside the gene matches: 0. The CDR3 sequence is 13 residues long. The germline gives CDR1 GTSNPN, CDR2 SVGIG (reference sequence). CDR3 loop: CAWTSGGADTQYF. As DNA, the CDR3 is TGTGCCTGGACTAGCGGGGGGGCAGATACGCAGTATTTT.

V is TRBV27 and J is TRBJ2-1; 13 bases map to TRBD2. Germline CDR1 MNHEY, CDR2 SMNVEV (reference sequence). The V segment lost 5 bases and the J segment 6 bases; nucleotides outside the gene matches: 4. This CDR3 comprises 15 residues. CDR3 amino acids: CASSLGLAGSNEQFF. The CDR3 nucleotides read TGTGCCAGCAGTCTGGGACTAGCGGGGTCCAATGAGCAGTTCTTC.

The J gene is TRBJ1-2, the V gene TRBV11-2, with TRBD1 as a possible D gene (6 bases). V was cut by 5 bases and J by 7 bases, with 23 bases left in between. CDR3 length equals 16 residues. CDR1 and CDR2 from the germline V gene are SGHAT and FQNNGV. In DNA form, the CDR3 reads TGTGCCAGCAGCCAAAATACAGGGAAGTGGGCCGGTGGCTACACCTTC. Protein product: CASSQNTGKWAGGYTF.

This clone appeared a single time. CDR3 bases: TGTGCCAGCAGCTCCCGGGACAGGCAAGAGACCCAGTACTTC. Protein sequence: CASSSRDRQETQYF. V usage is TRBV7-8 and J usage is TRBJ2-5; 8 bases map to TRBD1. This CDR3 spans 14 amino acids. With V trimmed by 4 bases and J by 2 bases, 3 bases remained unmatched. Germline V lookup: CDR1 SGHVS, CDR2 FQNEAQ.

The CDR3: CSAGPGGGAYEQYF. The CDR3 nucleotides read TGCAGCGCCGGCCCGGGGGGCGGCGCCTACGAGCAGTACTTC. This sequence joins TRBV29-1 and TRBJ2-7; tentative D call: TRBD2 (7 bases). This CDR3 region has 14 residues. The germline V gene encodes CDR1 SQVTM and CDR2 ANQGSEA. V gave up 7 bases and J gave up 2 bases, with 18 bases separating them.

This CDR3 is CAWSVRAQSQGNTEAFF. The CDR3 region has the DNA TGTGCCTGGAGTGTACGGGCTCAGAGTCAGGGAAACACTGAAGCTTTCTTT. This chain uses TRBV30 with TRBJ1-1, with a tentative D call TRBD1 (5 bases). CDR1 and CDR2 (germline): GTSNPN, SVGIG (reference sequence). V dropped 0 bases and J dropped 2 bases, with 19 bases sitting between them. CDR3 length equals 17 residues.

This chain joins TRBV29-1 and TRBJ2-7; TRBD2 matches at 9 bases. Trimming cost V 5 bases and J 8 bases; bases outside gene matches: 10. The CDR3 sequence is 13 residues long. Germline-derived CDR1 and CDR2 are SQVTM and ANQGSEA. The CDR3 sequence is CSVKAGGPGQQYF. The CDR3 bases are TGCAGCGTTAAGGCGGGAGGGCCAGGCCAGCAGTACTTC.

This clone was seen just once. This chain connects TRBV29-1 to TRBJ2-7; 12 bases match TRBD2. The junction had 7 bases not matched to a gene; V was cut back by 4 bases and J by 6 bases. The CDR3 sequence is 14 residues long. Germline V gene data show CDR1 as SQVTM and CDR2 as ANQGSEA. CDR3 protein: CSVGVLAGGGEQYF. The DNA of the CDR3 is TGCAGCGTTGGGGTACTAGCGGGAGGAGGCGAGCAGTACTTC.

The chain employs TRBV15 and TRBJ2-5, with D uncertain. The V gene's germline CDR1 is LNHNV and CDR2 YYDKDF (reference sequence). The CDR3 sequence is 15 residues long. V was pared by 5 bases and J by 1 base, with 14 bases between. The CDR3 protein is CATSPYDLLQETQYF. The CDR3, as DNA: TGTGCCACCAGCCCGTACGACTTGCTCCAAGAGACCCAGTACTTC.

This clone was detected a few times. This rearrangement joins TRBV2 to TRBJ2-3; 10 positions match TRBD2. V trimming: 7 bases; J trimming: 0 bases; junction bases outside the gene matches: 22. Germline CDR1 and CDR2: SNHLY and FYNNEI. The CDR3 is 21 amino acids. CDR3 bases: TGTGCCAGCAATTGGTTAGCGGGAGGACCCAAGGGCCTTGCTAGCACAGATACGCAGTATTTT. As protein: CASNWLAGGPKGLASTDTQYF.

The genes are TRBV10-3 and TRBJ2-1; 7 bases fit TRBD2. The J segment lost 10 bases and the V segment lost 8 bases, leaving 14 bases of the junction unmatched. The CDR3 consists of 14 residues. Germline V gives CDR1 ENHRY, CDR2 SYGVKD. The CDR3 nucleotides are TGTGCCATCGGCGGGGACCAGGGAGGGGACGAGCAGTTCTTC. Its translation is CAIGGDQGGDEQFF.